This T cell receptor (beta chain) was recovered during a study of cytomegalovirus exposure and HLA in healthy donors. This table comes from immunoSEQ multiplex PCR, and its TCRdb copy is limited to in-frame clones, with some not included. The sample has about 150,000 clones; 80% to 90% are singletons. From germline, CDR1 is LGHNA and CDR2 YSLEER. V lost 2 bases, J lost 2 bases, and 7 bases lay in between. This CDR3 spans 14 amino acids. A note on this clone: Antigen specificity is unknown.

Study-level results: The study recorded 160 or so TCR beta chains that were cytomegalovirus-associated.

The study drew the donors from its approximately 110-subject validation cohort, separate from the approximately 670-subject first cohort. The sequencing sample was made of PBMCs. The chain joins TRBV4-3 to TRBJ1-5, with a tentative D call TRBD1 (6 bases). The source of this sequence is a man between 18 and 35 years old in good health and CMV-seropositive. The CDR3 sequence: CASSQTGRNQPQHF. The CDR3 DNA reads TGCGCCAGCAGCCAAACAGGGCGCAATCAGCCCCAGCATTTT.